The next 6 T cell receptor beta chains were all read from a single sample in a study of T cells after posttransplantation cyclophosphamide. Sequenced by immunoSEQ multiplex PCR; TCRdb stores in-frame clones only, minus some. The sample contains 2,200 or so clones, 69% of which appear only once. Cyclophosphamide on days +3 and +4 followed busulfan-fludarabine conditioning and a marrow graft. The input for sequencing was PBMCs, taken after allogeneic stem cell transplant with posttransplant cyclophosphamide. The receptors originated from a male patient in his sixties or seventies who received an allogeneic stem cell transplant from a related donor and was CMV-positive. Among the T cells, some may be from the graft donor.

This sequence joins TRBV4-2 and TRBJ2-1; D uncertain. The CDR3 spans 14 residues. V was cut by 1 base and J by 0 bases, with 4 bases left in between. Germline V gene sequence: CDR1 LGHNA, CDR2 YNFKEQ. The CDR3 nucleotides read TGTGCCAGCAGCCAAGGTAGCTCCTACAATGAGCAGTTCTTC. Protein product: CASSQGSSYNEQFF.

The rearrangement joins TRBV7-2 to TRBJ2-7; 7 bases agree with TRBD1. The CDR3 spans 15 residues. Germline loops: CDR1 SGHTA, CDR2 FQGNSA. The V segment lost 5 bases and the J segment 0 bases; nucleotides outside the gene matches: 7. As DNA, the CDR3 is TGTGCCAGCAGCAGGGACAGCCCTAGCTCCTACGAGCAGTACTTC. Translating it yields CASSRDSPSSYEQYF.

The table lists this clone with a few counts. The chain couples TRBV5-1 to TRBJ2-5; 7 nucleotides match TRBD1. CDR1 is SGHRS and CDR2 is YFSETQ in the germline V gene. V shed 2 bases and J 1 base; nucleotides not matched to a gene: 8. The CDR3 has 16 amino acids. CDR3 nucleotides: TGCGCCAGCAGCTTACCGTCCGGGACAGCCCAAGAGACCCAGTACTTC. Translated, it gives CASSLPSGTAQETQYF.

The sample holds one count of this clone. This chain uses TRBV19 with TRBJ2-6, with TRBD1 as a possible D gene (5 bases). CDR1 is LNHDA, CDR2 SQIVND, per germline (reference sequence). The CDR3 spans 16 residues. V was cut by 5 bases and J by 3 bases, with 14 bases left in between. CDR3 DNA sequence: TGTGCCAGTAGTCCAAGGCAGGGATTTGGGGCCAACGTCCTGACTTTC. This translates into CASSPRQGFGANVLTF.

There are a few counts of this clone. This sequence joins TRBV6-6 and TRBJ1-4; D is unresolved. Deletions cut 2 bases from V and 7 bases from J, with 8 bases between. CDR1 is MNHNY, CDR2 SVGAGI, per germline (reference sequence). This CDR3 comprises 13 residues. The CDR3 DNA follows: TGTGCCAGCAGTTACGTTCCCGGTGAAAAACTGTTTTTT. Protein product: CASSYVPGEKLFF.

CDR3 loop: CATSSGPLYGYTF. CDR3 coding DNA: TGTGCCACCAGCAGTGGCCCCCTCTATGGCTACACCTTC. V is TRBV15 and J is TRBJ1-2; D is undetermined. This CDR3 is built from 13 residues. CDR1 and CDR2 (germline): LNHNV, YYDKDF (reference sequence). Deletions cut 3 bases from V and 4 bases from J, with 9 bases between.